This T cell receptor (beta chain) originates from a study of T cell responses to AZD1222 COVID-19 vaccine. Whole-study results and caveats: White British people made up most donors, females outnumbered males, and clonal diversity was possibly underestimated. Unmutated variant regions reportedly attract nearly half of all spike-specific TCRs.

Libraries were prepared by immunoSEQ multiplex PCR; TCRdb keeps only in-frame clonotypes and omits some of them. Altogether around 100,000 clones are present, more than 85% being singletons, with the ten largest covering about 1.2%. A remark on this clone: What it binds is not known.

With 7 bases removed from V and 5 bases from J, the gap between germline ends came to 17 bases. Germline assignment: CDR1 PRHDT and CDR2 FYEKMQ (reference sequence). The CDR3 totals 14 residues. This receptor was obtained from an adult in good health. The material was peripheral blood, obtained on day 0 of AZD1222 vaccination. J is TRBJ1-1 and V is TRBV13; no clear D gene. CDR3: CASTETGGRTEAFF. The CDR3 nucleotides read TGTGCCAGCACCGAAACGGGTGGCCGGACTGAAGCTTTCTTT.